Sequencing of this T cell receptor beta chain was carried out in a study of shared clonotypes between healthy human individuals. Study as a whole: Used for every donor were three CD4 naive, three CD4 memory, two CD8 naive and one CD8 memory plate. Findings and limits, study-wide: Non-shared clonotypes showed lower generation probabilities than clonotypes common to all four donors.

With respect to this clone: As yet, its antigen is unknown.

Profiled with immunoSEQ multiplex PCR; TCRdb holds only in-frame clones, not every one. Among over a million clones, around 97% were seen once, and the ten largest hold more than 0.9%. This CDR3 has 14 amino acids. The V and J ends lost 1 base and 6 bases respectively, with 10 bases between them. CDR1 is LNHNV and CDR2 is YYDKDF in the germline V gene (reference sequence). Both subsets, CD45RA+ naive and CD45RA-negative memory, were split from the CD4+ cells. This TCR derives from a young man in good health. This rearrangement joins TRBV15 to TRBJ2-1, with D possibly being TRBD2 (5 bases). The sequencing sample was made of naive CD4+ T cells sorted from blood. Subset of the sample: CD45RA+ positively selected. The CDR3 loop is CATSRGQRGNEQFF. The CDR3, as DNA: TGTGCCACCAGCAGAGGCCAACGGGGCAATGAGCAGTTCTTC.